The clone carrying this T cell receptor beta chain has a handful of counts. What it binds is unknown. The sample providers were healthy Caucasian people from Russia, aged about 6 to 95. Primers used in a second PCR of about 6 to 11 cycles were a sample-barcoded 5' primer and a J-beta primer mix. TCRdb analysed the 5' RACE reads with MiXCR anew, one entry per CDR3 protein. The data contain about 680,000 distinct CDR3 sequences, 49% of them singletons. The data were taken from a study of blood T cells in healthy people across ages. Findings and limits, study-wide: Estimated diversity across one million T cells was deemed an underestimate. Strong correlation was found linking TCR beta diversity to naive T cell percentage.

This CDR3 is built from 12 residues. Germline V lookup: CDR1 SQVTM, CDR2 ANQGSEA. Unmatched junction bases numbered 6, after V lost 8 bases and J lost 4 bases. The receptor was derived from a woman aged 55-75 years in good health. Source material: blood. The chain employs TRBV29-1 and TRBJ2-3; 7 bases agree with TRBD2. The CDR3 sequence: CSLSSGADTQYF. Here the CDR3 DNA reads TGCAGCTTGTCTAGCGGAGCAGATACGCAGTATTTT.